Presented here are 17 T cell receptor beta chains from one specimen sequenced in a study of blood T cell repertoires in COVID-19. Measured with immunoSEQ multiplex PCR; TCRdb has only the in-frame clones, and not every one. The table lists hundreds of thousands of clones, 80% to 90% of them singletons. Source material: PBMCs or T cells enriched from blood (not recorded which). Receptors originate from a woman aged 18-29 years who had recovered from COVID-19.

The chain carries TRBV29-1 and TRBJ2-7, with D perhaps matching TRBD2 (5 bases). Trimming left V 6 bases short and J 2 bases short, with 11 bases between. CDR1 is SQVTM, CDR2 ANQGSEA, per germline. This CDR3 comprises 12 residues. The CDR3 region is CSVRGMTYEQYF. CDR3 coding DNA: TGCAGCGTCAGAGGGATGACCTACGAGCAGTACTTC.

The chain joins TRBV7-9 to TRBJ1-3; D might be TRBD1 (6 bases). Germline values: CDR1 SEHNR, CDR2 FQNEAQ (reference sequence). This CDR3 is built from 15 residues. Trimming pared 2 bases from V and 0 bases from J, leaving 8 bases between. The chain's CDR3 is CASSLTGSSGNTIYF. The CDR3 nucleotides read TGTGCCAGCAGCTTAACAGGGAGCTCTGGAAACACCATATATTTT.

V usage is TRBV12-5 and J usage is TRBJ2-1, with 7 nucleotides matching TRBD2. Looked up from germline, CDR1 is LGHNT and CDR2 is FRNRAP. The CDR3 contains 15 residues. J gave up 5 bases and V 7 bases, and 11 bases lay outside the gene matches. The CDR3 spells CASASGLAENNEQFF. CDR3 nucleotide sequence: TGTGCTAGTGCCTCCGGGCTAGCGGAAAACAATGAGCAGTTCTTC.

The CDR3 here is CASSVGTGGAYNEQFF. CDR3 coding DNA: TGTGCCAGCAGCGTAGGGACAGGGGGCGCCTACAATGAGCAGTTCTTC. The chain recombines TRBV9 with TRBJ2-1, with 11 bases that match TRBD1. This CDR3 is built from 16 residues. Germline CDR1 and CDR2: SGDLS and YYNGEE. J lost 2 bases, V lost 0 bases, and 1 base had no gene match.

The chain joins TRBV9 to TRBJ2-1, with D perhaps TRBD2 (6 bases). Trimming pared 3 bases from V and 7 bases from J, leaving 11 bases between. This CDR3 contains 13 residues. From germline, CDR1 is SGDLS and CDR2 YYNGEE. The CDR3, as DNA: TGTGCCAGCAGCGCGACTAGTCGAAATGAGCAGTTCTTC. This encodes CASSATSRNEQFF.

This sequence joins TRBV7-2 and TRBJ2-5; 11 nucleotides agree with TRBD2. J was trimmed by 5 bases and V by 4 bases; bases with no gene match: 6. The CDR3 has 15 residues. Looked up from germline, CDR1 is SGHTA and CDR2 is FQGNSA. The CDR3 spells CASSSTSGGWETQYF. The CDR3, as DNA: TGTGCCAGCAGCTCTACTAGCGGGGGCTGGGAGACCCAGTACTTC. Together with reference TRBV7-2 and TRBJ2-5, the CDR3 gives the full variable domain: GAGVSQSPSNKVTEKGKDVELRCDPISGHTALYWYRQSLGQGLEFLIYFQGNSAPDKSGLPSDRFSAERTGGSVSTLTIQRTQQEDSAVYLCASSSTSGGWETQYFGPGTRLLVL.

The V gene is TRBV7-8, the J gene TRBJ2-5; 13 nucleotides agree with TRBD2. This CDR3 is 17 amino acids long. V gave up 5 bases and J gave up 2 bases; unmatched junction bases: 8. CDR1 and CDR2 (germline): SGHVS, FQNEAQ. The CDR3 DNA reads as TGTGCCAGCAGCCCCCGGACTAGCGGGGGACCACAAGAGACCCAGTACTTC. Translation: CASSPRTSGGPQETQYF.

This clone came up a few times. V gene TRBV6-4 combines with J gene TRBJ2-3, with D possibly TRBD2 on 6 matching bases. The CDR3 length is 14 residues. The V end was cut by 5 bases, the J end by 4 bases, with 13 bases between. The germline V gene encodes CDR1 MRHNA and CDR2 SNTAGT. The CDR3 nucleotides read TGTGCCAGCAGTTCGGGGGTGGACCCAGATACGCAGTATTTT. Translating gives CASSSGVDPDTQYF.

This clone was recorded only once. The chain has TRBV4-1 and TRBJ2-3; no reliable D call. From germline, CDR1 is MGHRA and CDR2 YSYEKL. Trimming took 0 bases from V and 0 from J, leaving 4 bases between them. The CDR3 length is 14 residues. CDR3 DNA: TGCGCCAGCAGCCAAGAGACAAGCACAGATACGCAGTATTTT. This sequence encodes CASSQETSTDTQYF.

The chain uses TRBV5-4 and TRBJ1-2; TRBD1 matches at 7 bases. The CDR3 loop spans 16 amino acids. The trim removed 0 bases at V and 3 bases at J, leaving 8 bases unmatched. CDR1 is SGHNT and CDR2 is YYREEE in the germline V gene (reference sequence). CDR3 bases: TGTGCCAGCAGCTTGGTGATAGGGCAGGGGGACTATGGCTACACCTTC. This gives the protein CASSLVIGQGDYGYTF.

The chain's CDR3 is CASSTLGDLISPLHF. As DNA, the CDR3 is TGTGCCAGCAGCACGCTCGGGGATCTGATTTCACCCCTCCACTTT. The chain links TRBV5-4 to TRBJ1-6, with D unresolved. Germline V lookup: CDR1 SGHNT, CDR2 YYREEE (reference sequence). V gave up 4 bases and J gave up 9 bases, with 17 bases separating them. The CDR3 extends over 15 amino acids.

The chain recombines TRBV5-1 with TRBJ2-5; TRBD1 might be the D (6 bases). V shed 1 base and J shed 2 bases, with 9 bases lying between them. Germline loops: CDR1 SGHRS, CDR2 YFSETQ. The CDR3 length is 14 residues. The CDR3 protein is CASSLSGVQETQYF. The DNA of the CDR3 is TGCGCCAGCAGCTTGTCAGGGGTTCAAGAGACCCAGTACTTC.

The gene calls are TRBV18 and TRBJ2-2, with TRBD1 as a possible D gene (5 bases). CDR1 and CDR2 (germline): KGHSH, LQKENI. V lost 5 bases, J lost 0 bases, and 10 bases lay in between. This CDR3 is built from 15 residues. In nucleotides, the CDR3 is TGTGCCAGCTCAACCAGGACAACGAACACCGGGGAGCTGTTTTTT. It encodes CASSTRTTNTGELFF.

The V gene is TRBV28, the J gene TRBJ1-5; 7 nucleotides align to TRBD1. Germline CDR1 reads MDHEN; CDR2 reads SYDVKM. This CDR3 has 17 residues. Trimming removed 0 bases from V and 5 bases from J; junction bases left unmatched: 10. This CDR3 reads CASSLWAADRVDQPQHF. Written as DNA, the CDR3 is TGTGCCAGCAGTTTATGGGCCGCCGACAGGGTTGATCAGCCCCAGCATTTT.

This sequence joins TRBV7-9 and TRBJ1-5, with 8 bases that match TRBD1. Looked up from germline, CDR1 is SEHNR and CDR2 is FQNEAQ (reference sequence). J was trimmed by 1 base and V by 1 base; bases with no gene match: 3. This CDR3 has 16 residues. CDR3 residues: CASSLDRTGSNQPQHF. CDR3 DNA sequence: TGTGCCAGCAGCTTAGATCGGACAGGGAGCAATCAGCCCCAGCATTTT.

The rearrangement joins TRBV29-1 to TRBJ1-2; the match to TRBD1 covers 8 bases. The CDR3 consists of 15 residues. V lost 4 bases, J lost 5 bases, and 12 bases stayed unmatched. The germline gives CDR1 SQVTM, CDR2 ANQGSEA. For the CDR3, the DNA is TGCAGCGTTGGATGGGCAGGGGGCCAACTATATGGCTACACCTTC. Its protein product is CSVGWAGGQLYGYTF.

This chain connects TRBV21-1 to TRBJ1-4. TRBV21-1 is an annotated pseudogene. The CDR3 is made up of 16 amino acids. The CDR3 DNA reads as TGTGCCAGCAGCCCTGAGGGGCCGGGAGGGAATGAAAAACTGTTTTTT. Encoded protein: CASSPEGPGGNEKLFF.